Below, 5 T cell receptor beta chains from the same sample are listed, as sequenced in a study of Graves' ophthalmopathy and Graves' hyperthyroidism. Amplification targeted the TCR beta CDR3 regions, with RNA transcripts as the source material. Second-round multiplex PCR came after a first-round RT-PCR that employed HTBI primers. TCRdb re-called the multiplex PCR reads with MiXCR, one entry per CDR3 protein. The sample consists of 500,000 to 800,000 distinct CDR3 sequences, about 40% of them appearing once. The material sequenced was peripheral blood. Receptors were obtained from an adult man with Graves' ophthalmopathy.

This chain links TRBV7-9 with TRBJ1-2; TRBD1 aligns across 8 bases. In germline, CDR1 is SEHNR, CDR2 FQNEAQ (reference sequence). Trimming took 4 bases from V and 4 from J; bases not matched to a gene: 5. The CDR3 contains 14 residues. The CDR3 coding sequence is TGTGCCAGCAGCTGGGGACAGGCATTCTATGGCTACACCTTC. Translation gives CASSWGQAFYGYTF.

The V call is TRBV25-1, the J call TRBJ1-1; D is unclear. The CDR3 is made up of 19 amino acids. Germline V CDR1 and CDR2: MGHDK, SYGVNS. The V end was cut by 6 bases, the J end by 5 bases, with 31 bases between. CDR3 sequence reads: CASSPLFLTAQTRETEAFF. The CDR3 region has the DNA TGTGCCAGCAGCCCTCTGTTTTTAACAGCCCAAACTCGGGAGACTGAAGCTTTCTTT.

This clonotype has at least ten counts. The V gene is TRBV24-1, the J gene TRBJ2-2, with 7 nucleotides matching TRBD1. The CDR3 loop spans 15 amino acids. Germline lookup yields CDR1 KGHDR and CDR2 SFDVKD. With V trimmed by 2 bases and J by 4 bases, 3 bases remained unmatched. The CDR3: CATSDWDSGTGELFF. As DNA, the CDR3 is TGTGCCACCAGTGATTGGGACAGCGGCACCGGGGAGCTGTTTTTT.

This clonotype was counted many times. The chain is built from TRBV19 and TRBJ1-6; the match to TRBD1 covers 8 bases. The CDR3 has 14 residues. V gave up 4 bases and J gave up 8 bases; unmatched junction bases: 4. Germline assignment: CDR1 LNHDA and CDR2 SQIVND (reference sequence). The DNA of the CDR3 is TGTGCCAGTAGTACAGACAGGGGTTATTCACCCCTCCACTTT. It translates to CASSTDRGYSPLHF.

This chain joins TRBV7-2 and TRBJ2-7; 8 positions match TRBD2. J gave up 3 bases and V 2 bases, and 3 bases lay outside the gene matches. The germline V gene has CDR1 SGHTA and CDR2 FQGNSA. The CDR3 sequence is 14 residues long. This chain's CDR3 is CASSLMAGGYEQYF. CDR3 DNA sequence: TGTGCCAGCAGCTTAATGGCGGGGGGCTACGAGCAGTACTTC.